The entry that follows covers one T cell receptor beta chain sequence. Its antigen is not known. The sample is drawn from a study of shared clonotypes between healthy human individuals. CDR1 is SGHAT and CDR2 is FQNNGV in the germline V gene. The length of the CDR3 is 14 residues. V was pared by 6 bases and J by 2 bases, with 7 bases of the junction left unmatched. General study points: Relative to their counterparts shared across all four donors, non-shared clonotypes exhibited diminished generation probabilities. Large sequencing depth failed to make sorted-subset sequencing complete, rarefaction showed.

TCRdb's table, derived via immunoSEQ multiplex PCR, lists solely in-frame clones and lacks some. The sample holds roughly 1,000,000 clones, 75% to 85% seen once. This receptor was identified in a man aged 18 to 30 in good health. Some clones in this sample may be carry-over from other donors' samples. The chain employs TRBV11-2 and TRBJ2-7; 7 bases match TRBD1. Sequences were obtained from memory CD4+ T cells from PBMCs. Subset described: CD45RA-negative fraction. This chain's CDR3 is CASSTTGAAYEQYF. The CDR3 coding sequence is TGTGCCAGCAGTACCACAGGGGCGGCCTACGAGCAGTACTTC.